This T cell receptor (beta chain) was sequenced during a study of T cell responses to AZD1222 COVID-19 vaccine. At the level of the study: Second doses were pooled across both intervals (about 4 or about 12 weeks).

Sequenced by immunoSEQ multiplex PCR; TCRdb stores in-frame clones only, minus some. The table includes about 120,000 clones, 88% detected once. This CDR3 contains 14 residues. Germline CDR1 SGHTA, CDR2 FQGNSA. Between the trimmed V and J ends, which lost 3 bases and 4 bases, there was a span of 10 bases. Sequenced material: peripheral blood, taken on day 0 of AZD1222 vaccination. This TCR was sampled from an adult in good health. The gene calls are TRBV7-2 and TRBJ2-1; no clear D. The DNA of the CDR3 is TGTGCCAGCAGCTTCCGGTTCCGATACAATGAGCAGTTCTTC. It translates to CASSFRFRYNEQFF.